These T cell receptor beta chains were read from a single sample in a study of T cells in Graves' hyperthyroidism and ophthalmopathy. TCRdb reprocessed the multiplex PCR reads via MiXCR and lists one record per CDR3 protein. The data show nearly 750,000 distinct CDR3 sequences, with about a third seen just once and around 29% held by the top ten. Sequences were obtained from blood. These receptor sequences come from a woman aged 40-49 years with Graves' hyperthyroidism. The CDR3 runs from the conserved cysteine through the conserved F or W. Each record gives: D gene, V gene, J gene, CDR3 length, clone size, CDR3 DNA, CDR3 protein. A D gene is named only where the DNA matches it firmly. Only some rows state a clone size, as once, few, many or a class for expanded clones.

TRBD1	TRBV10-2	TRBJ2-7	16	-	TGCGCCAGCAGAGGTGGCAGGGGGCCCCTCCTCGACGAGCAGTACTTC	CASRGGRGPLLDEQYF
-	TRBV7-2	TRBJ2-5	15	many	TGTGCCAGCAGCTTACAAGCAGGACCACAAGAGACCCAGTACTTC	CASSLQAGPQETQYF
TRBD1	TRBV6-5	TRBJ1-4	15	few	TGTGCCAGCAGTTCTTGGACAGGGGAATATGAAAAACTGTTTTTT	CASSSWTGEYEKLFF
-	TRBV10-3	TRBJ1-4	15	few	TGTGCCATCAGTGACCCACTTCGGGCTAATGAAAAACTGTTTTTT	CAISDPLRANEKLFF
TRBD2	TRBV7-2	TRBJ2-7	16	-	TGCGCCAGCAGCCAAGATGGGGGGAGGGCCCCTTTCGAGCAGTACTTC	CASSQDGGRAPFEQYF
-	TRBV6-1	TRBJ2-2	14	-	TGTGCCAGCAGCCTTGACAGACAAACCGGGGAGCTGTTTTTT	CASSLDRQTGELFF
TRBD2	TRBV15	TRBJ2-5	14	-	TGTGCCTCCAGGCTAGCGGGAGCAGTGGAGACCCAGTACTTC	CASRLAGAVETQYF
TRBD1	TRBV12-3/TRBV12-4	TRBJ2-7	14	few	TGTGCCAGTGCCGTGGGACAGGGGGCTCACGAGCAGTACTTC	CASAVGQGAHEQYF
TRBD2	TRBV6-5	TRBJ2-7	15	few	TGTGCCAGCAGTTGGGGGACTAGCGGCAATTACGAGCAGTACTTC	CASSWGTSGNYEQYF
-	TRBV15	TRBJ2-7	13	-	TGTGCCACCAGCAGAGTGTCTACCTACGAGCAGTACTTC	CATSRVSTYEQYF
TRBD2	TRBV20-1	TRBJ2-7	14	few	TGCAGTGCTATGGGGCTAGCGGAGATTTACGAGCAGTACTTC	CSAMGLAEIYEQYF